A selection of T cell receptor beta chains follows, all from one sample in a study of CD8+CD57+ T cells in acquired aplastic anemia. TCRdb redid the calling of the reads with MiXCR, one entry per CDR3 protein. The table lists 90,000 to 120,000 distinct CDR3 sequences, about half of them singletons. Sequencing input: sorted CD4+, CD8+, or CD8+CD57+ T cells (not recorded which) from PBMCs. These receptor sequences come from a human donor in good health, serving as a control. CDR3s include the opening cysteine and the closing phenylalanine or tryptophan. D genes are given only for firm matches. A row's size may be missing; if present it is once, few, many or a size class.

CDR3 length	clone size	D gene	V gene	J gene	CDR3 protein	CDR3 DNA
14	once	NA	TRBV12-3/TRBV12-4	TRBJ2-7	CASSLLGRGYEQYF	TGTGCCAGCAGTTTATTGGGCCGAGGCTACGAGCAGTACTTC
12	NA	NA	TRBV15	TRBJ2-7	CATRGEGYEQYF	TGTGCCACCAGAGGTGAGGGGTACGAGCAGTACTTC
10	once	NA	TRBV19	TRBJ2-7	CASTGSAQYF	TGTGCAAGTACAGGGTCTGCGCAGTACTTC
13	NA	NA	TRBV24-1	TRBJ1-2	CATSEAVGEDCTF	TGTGCCACCAGCGAAGCGGTGGGGGAGGACTGCACCTTC
16	many	TRBD2	TRBV9	TRBJ2-7	CASSVGSSSGAYEQYF	TGTGCCAGCAGCGTAGGGAGCTCTAGCGGGGCCTACGAGCAGTACTTC
14	NA	NA	TRBV7-9	TRBJ2-3	CASSYSQGTDTQYF	TGTGCCAGCAGCTACTCCCAGGGTACAGATACGCAGTATTTT
17	many	NA	TRBV6-5	TRBJ2-1	CASSYLIGDGPYNEQFF	TGTGCCAGCAGTTACCTCATCGGGGACGGACCCTACAATGAGCAGTTCTTC
14	NA	TRBD1	TRBV30	TRBJ1-1	CAWSVKGAGTEAFF	TGTGCCTGGAGTGTAAAGGGGGCTGGCACTGAAGCTTTCTTT
15	many	NA	TRBV6-1	TRBJ2-6	CASSEATSGANVLTF	TGTGCCAGCAGTGAAGCCACCTCCGGGGCCAACGTCCTGACTTTC
13	NA	TRBD2	TRBV30	TRBJ2-7	CAWSGGEEAEQYF	TGTGCCTGGAGCGGGGGGGAAGAGGCCGAGCAGTACTTC
12	NA	NA	TRBV7-9	TRBJ1-2	CASSLTGNGYTF	TGTGCCAGCAGCTTAACGGGGAATGGCTACACCTTC
15	few	NA	TRBV4-3	TRBJ2-7	CASSQEEGGDYEQYF	TGCGCCAGCAGCCAAGAGGAGGGGGGGGACTACGAGCAGTACTTC
11	once	NA	TRBV20-1	TRBJ1-2	CSATRGYGYTF	TGCAGTGCTACGAGGGGATATGGCTACACCTTC
16	NA	TRBD1	TRBV25-1	TRBJ2-7	CASSGGAGGLFPFLYF	TGTGCCAGCAGTGGGGGGGCAGGGGGCCTATTCCCGTTCCTGTACTTC
15	NA	NA	TRBV19	TRBJ1-5	CASSSDRSSNQPQHF	TGTGCCAGTAGTAGTGACAGGTCTAGCAATCAGCCCCAGCATTTT
14	many	NA	TRBV6-1	TRBJ1-2	CASSEPGDGYGYTF	TGTGCCAGCAGTGAACCAGGGGATGGATATGGCTACACCTTC
14	many	TRBD2	TRBV20-1	TRBJ2-3	CSAPLAGSTDTQYF	TGCAGTGCTCCCCTAGCGGGGAGCACAGATACGCAGTATTTT
16	many	TRBD2	TRBV7-2	TRBJ2-1	CASSSLSGGHYNEQFF	TGTGCCAGCAGCTCACTGAGCGGGGGGCACTACAATGAGCAGTTCTTC
13	few	NA	TRBV7-9	TRBJ1-4	CASSLAGGEKLFF	TGTGCCAGCAGCTTAGCGGGCGGTGAAAAACTGTTTTTT
14	many	NA	TRBV9	TRBJ2-5	CASSVGQIQETQYF	TGTGCCAGCAGCGTAGGACAGATCCAAGAGACCCAGTACTTC
14	NA	NA	TRBV5-4	TRBJ1-1	CASSAGPLDTEAFF	TGTGCCAGCAGCGCCGGGCCCCTGGACACTGAAGCTTTCTTT
17	NA	TRBD2	TRBV7-8	TRBJ2-5	CASSLGTSGGADETQYF	TGTGCCAGCAGCTTAGGGACTAGCGGGGGGGCCGATGAGACCCAGTACTTC
14	medium-sized	TRBD1	TRBV15	TRBJ2-7	CATSREGQGDEQYF	TGTGCCACCAGCAGAGAGGGACAGGGCGACGAGCAGTACTTC
15	medium-sized	TRBD1	TRBV10-1	TRBJ2-7	CASSDGTGRAYEQYF	TGCGCCAGCAGTGATGGGACAGGTAGGGCCTACGAGCAGTACTTC
12	few	TRBD1	TRBV29-1	TRBJ1-1	CSAGDRNTEAFF	TGCAGCGCGGGGGACAGGAACACTGAAGCTTTCTTT
17	NA	TRBD2	TRBV7-8	TRBJ2-7	CANSLGTSGGNSYEQYF	TGTGCCAACAGCTTAGGGACTAGCGGGGGGAACTCCTACGAGCAGTACTTC
15	many	NA	TRBV6-1	TRBJ1-5	CASSVYDGGNQPQHF	TGTGCCAGCAGTGTATACGACGGAGGCAATCAGCCCCAGCATTTT
12	NA	NA	TRBV19	TRBJ1-1	CATGREDTEAFF	TGTGCCACCGGCAGGGAGGACACTGAAGCTTTCTTT
14	NA	TRBD1	TRBV19	TRBJ2-7	CASRPGTTGGEQYF	TGTGCCAGTAGACCAGGAACAACAGGGGGCGAGCAGTACTTC
16	NA	NA	TRBV11-1	TRBJ1-1	CASSSSTGSVNTEAFF	TGTGCCAGCAGCTCATCAACAGGATCGGTGAACACTGAAGCTTTCTTT
15	NA	NA	TRBV2	TRBJ2-2	CASSEGGFSTGELFF	TGTGCCAGCAGTGAAGGAGGGTTCTCCACCGGGGAGCTGTTTTTT
13	NA	NA	TRBV15	TRBJ1-1	CATSRGQNTEAFF	TGTGCCACCAGCCGCGGACAGAACACTGAAGCTTTCTTT
14	many	NA	TRBV29-1	TRBJ2-7	CSVEGGAHGYEQYF	TGCAGCGTTGAAGGGGGGGCCCATGGGTACGAGCAGTACTTC
16	NA	NA	TRBV24-1	TRBJ1-6	CATSEVTSGGTSPLHF	TGTGCCACCAGTGAAGTAACTAGCGGGGGTACTTCACCCCTCCACTTT
17	NA	TRBD1	TRBV6-1	TRBJ1-2	CASSAASGTGGRYGYTF	TGTGCCAGCAGTGCAGCCTCCGGGACAGGAGGGCGCTATGGCTACACCTTC
14	many	NA	TRBV5-1	TRBJ1-1	CASSLSAGGTEAFF	TGCGCCAGCAGCTTGAGCGCGGGGGGTACTGAAGCTTTCTTT
17	NA	NA	TRBV25-1	TRBJ2-4	CASSVGVGGGGKNIQYF	TGTGCCAGCAGCGTAGGGGTGGGGGGGGGCGGAAAAAACATTCAGTACTTC
15	NA	TRBD2	TRBV19	TRBJ2-7	CARSFSGTITYEQYF	TGTGCCCGTAGTTTCTCCGGGACTATCACCTACGAGCAGTACTTC
16	NA	TRBD2	TRBV11-2	TRBJ2-1	CASSLFSGTSGDEQFF	TGTGCCAGCAGCTTATTTAGCGGGACTAGTGGGGATGAGCAGTTCTTC
13	once	NA	TRBV20-1	TRBJ1-6	CGARDPQGLPLHF	TGCGGTGCTAGAGACCCTCAGGGGTTACCCCTCCACTTC
13	NA	NA	TRBV10-2	TRBJ2-1	CASSGTEYNEQFF	TGCGCCAGCAGTGGGACAGAGTACAATGAGCAGTTCTTC
14	NA	NA	TRBV5-1	TRBJ1-1	CASSSLTGGTEAFF	TGCGCCAGCAGTTCGCTGACAGGCGGGACTGAAGCTTTCTTT
13	NA	NA	TRBV5-1	TRBJ2-3	CASSLVGTDTQYF	TGCGCCAGCAGCTTGGTGGGCACAGATACGCAGTATTTT
15	many	NA	TRBV12-3/TRBV12-4	TRBJ2-6	CASSLGPSGANVLTF	TGTGCCAGCAGTTTAGGGCCTTCTGGGGCCAACGTCCTGACTTTC
13	many	NA	TRBV6-2/TRBV6-3	TRBJ1-1	CASLGSVNTEAFF	TGTGCCAGCCTTGGCTCGGTGAACACTGAAGCTTTCTTT
15	few	NA	TRBV4-2	TRBJ1-1	CASSPLGGGGTEAFF	TGTGCCAGCAGCCCCCTGGGGGGGGGGGGAACTGAAGCTTTCTTT
16	NA	TRBD2	TRBV7-6	TRBJ2-3	CASSTDGLAATDTQYF	TGTGCCAGCAGCACCGACGGACTAGCGGCAACAGATACGCAGTATTTT
11	NA	NA	TRBV2	TRBJ1-2	CASTIGTGYTF	TGTGCCAGCACTATAGGGACTGGCTACACCTTC
12	NA	NA	TRBV24-1	TRBJ2-7	CATEAESGEQYF	TGTGCCACCGAAGCTGAGAGTGGCGAGCAGTACTTC
16	NA	NA	TRBV15	TRBJ2-2	CATSRNGLLNTGELFF	TGTGCCACCAGCAGAAACGGCCTACTGAACACCGGGGAGCTGTTTTTT